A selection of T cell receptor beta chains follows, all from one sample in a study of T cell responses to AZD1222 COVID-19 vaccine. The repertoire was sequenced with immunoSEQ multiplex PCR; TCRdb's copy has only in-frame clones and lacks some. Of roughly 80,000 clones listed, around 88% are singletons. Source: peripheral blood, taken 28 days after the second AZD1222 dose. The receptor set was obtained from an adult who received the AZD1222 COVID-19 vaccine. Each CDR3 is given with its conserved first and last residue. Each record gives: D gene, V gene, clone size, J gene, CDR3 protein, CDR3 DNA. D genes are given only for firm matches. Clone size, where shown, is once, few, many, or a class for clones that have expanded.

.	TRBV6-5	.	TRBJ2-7	CASSYGRIYEQYF	TGTGCCAGCAGTTACGGGCGGATCTACGAGCAGTACTTC
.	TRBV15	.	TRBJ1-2	CATSRGSQDGYTF	TGTGCCACCAGCAGAGGCTCACAGGATGGCTACACCTTC
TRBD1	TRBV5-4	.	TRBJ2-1	CASSFSGTGSGEQFF	TGTGCCAGCAGCTTTTCAGGGACAGGGTCGGGTGAGCAGTTCTTC
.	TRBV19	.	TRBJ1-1	CASSYSAEAFF	TGTGCCAGTAGTTATTCGGCTGAAGCTTTCTTT
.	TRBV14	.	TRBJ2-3	CASSQPPGWGNTDTQYF	TGTGCCAGCAGCCAACCACCAGGCTGGGGAAACACAGATACGCAGTATTTT
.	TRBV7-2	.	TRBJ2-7	CASSFTGTSYEQYF	TGTGCCAGCAGCTTCACCGGGACAAGCTACGAGCAGTACTTC
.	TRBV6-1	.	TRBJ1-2	CASSELPTISSGYTF	TGTGCCAGCAGTGAATTGCCGACCATCTCGAGTGGCTACACCTTC
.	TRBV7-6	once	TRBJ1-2	CASSLDPGQARGYTF	TGTGCCAGCAGCTTAGACCCGGGCCAGGCCCGTGGCTACACCTTC
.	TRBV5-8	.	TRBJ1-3	CASSPGRGNTIYF	TGTGCCAGCAGCCCGGGCCGGGGAAACACCATATATTTT
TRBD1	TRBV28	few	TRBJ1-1	CASTAGTGELMDTEAFF	TGTGCCAGCACCGCCGGGACAGGGGAATTAATGGACACTGAAGCTTTCTTT
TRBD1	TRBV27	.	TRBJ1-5	CASRPGTGANQPQHF	TGTGCCAGCAGACCCGGGACAGGGGCTAATCAGCCCCAGCATTTT
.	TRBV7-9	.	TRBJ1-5	CASSPPGAGSNQPQHF	TGTGCCAGCAGCCCCCCCGGGGCAGGTAGCAATCAGCCCCAGCATTTT
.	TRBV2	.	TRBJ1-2	CASRLSGTPGPINYTF	TGTGCCAGCAGGTTGTCCGGGACCCCGGGACCTATCAACTACACCTTC
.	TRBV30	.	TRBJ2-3	CAWTQWGWEDTQYF	TGTGCCTGGACTCAGTGGGGGTGGGAAGATACGCAGTATTTT
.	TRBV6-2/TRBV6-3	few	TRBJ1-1	CASSSHRRPKPEAFF	TGTGCCAGCAGTTCCCACAGGCGACCTAAACCTGAAGCTTTCTTT
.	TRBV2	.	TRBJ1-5	CASSARRGNSNQPQHF	TGTGCCAGCAGTGCCCGGAGGGGAAATAGCAATCAGCCCCAGCATTTT
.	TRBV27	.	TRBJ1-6	CASSWTASPNSPLHF	TGTGCCAGCAGTTGGACAGCCTCACCAAATTCACCCCTCCACTTT
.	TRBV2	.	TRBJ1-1	CASRKDYQNTEAFF	TGTGCCAGCAGGAAGGACTACCAGAACACTGAAGCTTTCTTT
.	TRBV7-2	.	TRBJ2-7	CASRSAGDEQYF	TGTGCCAGCAGATCAGCCGGGGACGAGCAGTACTTC
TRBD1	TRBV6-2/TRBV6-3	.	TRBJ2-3	CASSTGTGMDTQYF	TGTGCCAGCAGCACCGGGACAGGGATGGATACGCAGTATTTT
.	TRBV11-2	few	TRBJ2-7	CASSPHTEYEQYF	TGTGCCAGCAGCCCCCATACAGAGTACGAGCAGTACTTC
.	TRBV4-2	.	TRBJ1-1	CASSQAWERNTEAFF	TGTGCCAGCAGCCAAGCTTGGGAGAGGAACACTGAAGCTTTCTTT
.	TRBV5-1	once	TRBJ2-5	CASSLLRGTSFETQYF	TGCGCCAGCAGCTTGTTGAGGGGTACTAGCTTTGAGACCCAGTACTTC
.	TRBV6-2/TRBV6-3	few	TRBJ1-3	CASSIVDWNSGNTIYF	TGTGCCAGCAGCATTGTGGACTGGAACTCTGGAAACACCATATATTTT
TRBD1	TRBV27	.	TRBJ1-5	CASRRSGTGGLSNQPQHF	TGTGCCAGCAGACGATCCGGGACAGGGGGCTTGAGCAATCAGCCCCAGCATTTT
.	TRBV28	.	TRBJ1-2	CASSSGTYGYTF	TGTGCCAGCAGTTCAGGGACCTATGGCTACACCTTC
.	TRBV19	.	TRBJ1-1	CASSITAGPETEAFF	TGTGCCAGTAGTATAACGGCAGGGCCGGAGACTGAAGCTTTCTTT
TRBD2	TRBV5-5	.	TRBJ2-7	CARRPCGGRPSYEQYF	TGTGCCAGGCGGCCTTGCGGGGGGAGACCCTCCTACGAGCAGTACTTC
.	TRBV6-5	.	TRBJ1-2	CASSYSTAYGYTF	TGTGCCAGCAGTTACTCGACGGCCTATGGCTACACCTTC
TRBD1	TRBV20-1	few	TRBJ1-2	CSDRGGNGYTF	TGCAGTGACAGGGGAGGAAACGGCTACACCTTC
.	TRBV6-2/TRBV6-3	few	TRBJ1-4	CASSYGGFSNEKLFF	TGTGCCAGCAGTTACGGAGGGTTTTCTAATGAAAAACTGTTTTTT